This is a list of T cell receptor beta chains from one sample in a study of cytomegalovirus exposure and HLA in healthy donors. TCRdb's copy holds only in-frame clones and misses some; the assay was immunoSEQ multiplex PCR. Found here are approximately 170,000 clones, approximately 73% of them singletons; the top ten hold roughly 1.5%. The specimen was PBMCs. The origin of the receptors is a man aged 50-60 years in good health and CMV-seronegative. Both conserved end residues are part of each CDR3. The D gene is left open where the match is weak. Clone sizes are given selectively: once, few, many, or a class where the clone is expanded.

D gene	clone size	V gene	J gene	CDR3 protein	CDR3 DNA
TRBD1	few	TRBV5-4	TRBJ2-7	CASSLTQGANYEQYF	TGTGCCAGCAGCTTGACCCAGGGGGCGAACTACGAGCAGTACTTC
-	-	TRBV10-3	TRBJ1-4	CAISEGGDGINEKLFF	TGTGCCATCAGTGAGGGGGGCGACGGAATTAATGAAAAACTGTTTTTT
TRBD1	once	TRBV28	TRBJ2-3	CASRSPGGYSRTDTQYF	TGTGCCAGCAGATCTCCAGGGGGCTACTCCCGCACAGATACGCAGTATTTT
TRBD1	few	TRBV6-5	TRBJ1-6	CASSPDRGINSPLHF	TGTGCCAGCAGTCCTGACAGGGGGATTAATTCACCCCTCCACTTT
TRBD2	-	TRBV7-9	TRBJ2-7	CASSLTSGGAHEQYF	TGTGCCAGCAGCTTGACTAGCGGGGGGGCCCACGAGCAGTACTTC
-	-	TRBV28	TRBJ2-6	CASSLAGSNVLTF	TGTGCCAGCAGTTTAGCAGGTAGCAACGTCCTGACTTTC
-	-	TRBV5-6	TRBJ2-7	CASSSRVLNGEQYF	TGTGCCAGCAGCTCCCGGGTCCTCAACGGCGAGCAGTACTTC
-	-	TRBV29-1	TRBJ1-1	CSVTVNTEAFF	TGCAGCGTCACAGTGAACACTGAAGCTTTCTTT
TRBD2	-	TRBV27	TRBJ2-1	CASSPSGLAGYNEQFF	TGTGCCAGCAGTCCTTCCGGACTAGCGGGTTACAATGAGCAGTTCTTC
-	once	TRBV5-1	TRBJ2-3	CASSTQGSTDTQYF	TGCGCCAGCAGCACCCAGGGTAGCACAGATACGCAGTATTTT
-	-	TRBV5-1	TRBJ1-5	CASSLGQNSNQPQHF	TGCGCCAGCAGCTTGGGACAGAACAGCAATCAGCCCCAGCATTTT
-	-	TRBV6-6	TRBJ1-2	CASSYPAGNTNYGYTF	TGTGCCAGCAGTTACCCGGCCGGGAACACTAACTATGGCTACACCTTC
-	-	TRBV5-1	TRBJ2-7	CASSLDFSEQYF	TGCGCCAGCAGCTTGGATTTCTCCGAGCAGTACTTC
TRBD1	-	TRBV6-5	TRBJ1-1	CASSPGTGTNTEAFF	TGTGCCAGCAGTCCCGGGACAGGGACGAACACTGAAGCTTTCTTT
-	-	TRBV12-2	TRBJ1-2	CATKHRGINYGYTF	TGTGCAACAAAACACAGGGGCATTAACTATGGCTACACCTTC
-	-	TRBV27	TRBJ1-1	CASRLQGSTEAFF	TGTGCCAGCAGACTACAGGGTAGTACTGAAGCTTTCTTT
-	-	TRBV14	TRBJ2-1	CASSQDWVANEQFF	TGTGCCAGCAGCCAAGACTGGGTAGCAAATGAGCAGTTCTTC
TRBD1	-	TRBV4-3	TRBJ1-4	CASSHQQGTNEKLFF	TGCGCCAGCAGCCACCAACAGGGGACTAATGAAAAACTGTTTTTT
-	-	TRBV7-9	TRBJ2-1	CASSLVQVGYNEQFF	TGTGCCAGCAGCTTAGTCCAGGTGGGCTACAATGAGCAGTTCTTC
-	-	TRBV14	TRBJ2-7	CASSSSGYEQYF	TGTGCCAGCAGCTCAAGCGGATACGAGCAGTACTTC
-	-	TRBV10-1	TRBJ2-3	CASSRDSTDTQYF	TGCGCCAGCAGCCGGGACTCCACAGATACGCAGTATTTT
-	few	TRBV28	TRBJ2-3	CASRGGTGFSGGLTDTQYF	TGTGCCAGCAGGGGCGGGACAGGGTTTAGCGGGGGGCTTACAGATACGCAGTATTTT
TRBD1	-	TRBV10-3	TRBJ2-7	CAISEGRTGGSYEQYF	TGTGCCATCAGTGAGGGGAGAACAGGGGGCTCCTACGAGCAGTACTTC
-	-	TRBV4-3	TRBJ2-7	CASSQVSRGSEQYF	TGCGCCAGCAGCCAAGTTAGTAGGGGCAGCGAGCAGTACTTC
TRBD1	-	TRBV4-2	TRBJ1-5	CASSQLHGATGYNQPQHF	TGTGCCAGCAGCCAACTTCATGGGGCGACAGGGTATAATCAGCCCCAGCATTTT